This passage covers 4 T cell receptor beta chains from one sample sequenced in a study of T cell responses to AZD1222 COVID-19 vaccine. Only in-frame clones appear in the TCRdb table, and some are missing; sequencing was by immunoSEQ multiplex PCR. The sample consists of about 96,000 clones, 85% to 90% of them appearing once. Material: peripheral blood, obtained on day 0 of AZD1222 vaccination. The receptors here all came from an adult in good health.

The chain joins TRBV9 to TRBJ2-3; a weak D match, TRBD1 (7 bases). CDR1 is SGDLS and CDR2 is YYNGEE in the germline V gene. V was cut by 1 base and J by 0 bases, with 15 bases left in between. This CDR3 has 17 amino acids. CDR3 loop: CASSVTETGTSTDTQYF. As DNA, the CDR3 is TGTGCCAGCAGCGTAACCGAGACAGGGACTAGCACAGATACGCAGTATTTT.

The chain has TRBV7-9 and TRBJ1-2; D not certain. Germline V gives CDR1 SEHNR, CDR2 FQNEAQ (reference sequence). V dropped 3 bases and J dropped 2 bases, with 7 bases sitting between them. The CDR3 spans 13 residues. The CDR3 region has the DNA TGTGCCAGCAGCTTTGGGCAGAACTATGGCTACACCTTC. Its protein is CASSFGQNYGYTF.

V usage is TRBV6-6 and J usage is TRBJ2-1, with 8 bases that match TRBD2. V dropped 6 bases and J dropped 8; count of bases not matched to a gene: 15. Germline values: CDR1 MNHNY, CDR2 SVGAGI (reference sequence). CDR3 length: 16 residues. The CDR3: CASSIIQRGHFDEQFF. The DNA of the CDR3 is TGTGCCAGCAGCATAATCCAGCGGGGGCATTTCGATGAGCAGTTCTTC.

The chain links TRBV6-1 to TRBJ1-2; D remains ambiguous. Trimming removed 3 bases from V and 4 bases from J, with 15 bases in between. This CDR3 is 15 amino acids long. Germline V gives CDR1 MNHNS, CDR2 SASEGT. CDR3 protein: CASSEGSSPPYGYTF. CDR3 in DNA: TGTGCCAGCAGTGAGGGGAGCAGTCCCCCCTATGGCTACACCTTC.